This T cell receptor beta chain was found in a study of blood T cells in healthy people across ages. Germline V gives CDR1 MDHEN, CDR2 SYDVKM. The CDR3 is 16 amino acids. Trimming cost V 7 bases and J 7 bases, with 26 bases left between them. The sample holds a few counts of this clonotype. The second PCR ran roughly 6 to 12 cycles with a sample-barcoded 5' primer and J-beta primers. TCRdb processed the 5' RACE reads anew with MiXCR; each CDR3 protein has one entry. The sample records more than 900,000 distinct CDR3 sequences, roughly a quarter being singletons. These data also formed part of another study, on T cells of mothers and their children.

V usage is TRBV28 and J usage is TRBJ2-7; D is unresolved. Sequencing was carried out using blood. The origin of this receptor is a girl aged 2 to 10 in good health. CDR3 in DNA: TGTGCCAGCAAAACCCAGGACCAGCTCTACATATGGGAGCAGTACTTC. As protein: CASKTQDQLYIWEQYF.